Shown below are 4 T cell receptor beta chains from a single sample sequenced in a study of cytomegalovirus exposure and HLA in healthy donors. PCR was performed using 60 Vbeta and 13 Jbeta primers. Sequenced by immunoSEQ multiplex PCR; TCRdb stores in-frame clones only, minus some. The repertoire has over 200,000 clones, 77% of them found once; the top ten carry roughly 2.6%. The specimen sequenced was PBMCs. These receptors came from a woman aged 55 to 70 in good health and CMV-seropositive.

The CDR3 spells CASSLAADYEQYF. As DNA, the CDR3 is TGTGCCAGCAGCTTAGCTGCGGACTACGAGCAGTACTTC. This chain uses TRBV7-2 with TRBJ2-7; no clear D. Trimming pared 0 bases from V and 3 bases from J, leaving 6 bases between. Germline assignment: CDR1 SGHTA and CDR2 FQGNSA. The CDR3 length is 13 residues. Variable domain in full (rest from reference TRBV7-2 and TRBJ2-7): GAGVSQSPSNKVTEKGKDVELRCDPISGHTALYWYRQSLGQGLEFLIYFQGNSAPDKSGLPSDRFSAERTGGSVSTLTIQRTQQEDSAVYLCASSLAADYEQYFGPGTRLTVT.

This chain's CDR3 is CASSPVTAGQETQYF. CDR3 sequence (DNA): TGTGCCAGCAGCCCCGTAACGGCGGGGCAAGAGACCCAGTACTTC. The chain uses TRBV11-2 and TRBJ2-5, with TRBD2 as a possible D gene (6 bases). The ends were cut back, 5 bases at V and 2 bases at J, with 15 bases in the middle. The CDR3 is made up of 15 amino acids. Germline CDR1 is SGHAT and CDR2 is FQNNGV.

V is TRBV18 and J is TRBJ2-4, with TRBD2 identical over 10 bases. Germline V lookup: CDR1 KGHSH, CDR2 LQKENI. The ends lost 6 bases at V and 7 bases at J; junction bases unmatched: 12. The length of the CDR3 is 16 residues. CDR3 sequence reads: CASSPPSGSRSNIQYF. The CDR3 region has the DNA TGTGCCAGCTCCCCGCCTAGCGGGAGTCGATCCAACATTCAGTACTTC. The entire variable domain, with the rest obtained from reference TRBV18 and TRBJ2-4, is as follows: NAGVMQNPRHLVRRRGQEARLRCSPMKGHSHVYWYRQLPEEGLKFMVYLQKENIIDESGMPKERFSAEFPKEGPSILRIQQVVRGDSAAYFCASSPPSGSRSNIQYFGAGTRLSVL.

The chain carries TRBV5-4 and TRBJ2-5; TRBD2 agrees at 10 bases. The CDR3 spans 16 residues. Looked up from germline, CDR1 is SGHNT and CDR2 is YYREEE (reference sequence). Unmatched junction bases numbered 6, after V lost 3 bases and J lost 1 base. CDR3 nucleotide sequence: TGTGCCAGCAGCTGGACTAGCGGTGGCATCCAAGAGACCCAGTACTTC. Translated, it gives CASSWTSGGIQETQYF.